Listed below are T cell receptor beta chains from one sample, sequenced in a study of somatic mutations in cytotoxic T cells in rheumatoid arthritis. Generated by immunoSEQ multiplex PCR, the TCRdb table keeps only in-frame clones and is missing some. This table holds approximately 16,000 clones, 78% found once. Sequencing used CD8+ T cells sorted from blood. These receptors were taken from an adult with rheumatoid arthritis. Both conserved end residues are part of each CDR3. Each record gives: D gene, J gene, clone size, V gene, CDR3 protein, CDR3 DNA. D genes are given only for firm matches. Size tells how often a clone was seen (once, few, many) or the class of an expanded clone, and some rows leave it out.

NA	TRBJ2-1	NA	TRBV28	CASSYYNEQFF	TGTGCCAGCAGTTACTATAATGAGCAGTTCTTC
NA	TRBJ2-1	NA	TRBV11-1	CASSPTANEQFF	TGTGCCAGCAGCCCCACCGCCAATGAGCAGTTCTTC
NA	TRBJ1-5	NA	TRBV19	CASSAILRDRNQPQHF	TGTGCCAGTAGTGCGATTCTCCGGGACCGGAATCAGCCCCAGCATTTT
NA	TRBJ2-7	NA	TRBV5-1	CASSLAGEGRGYEQYF	TGCGCCAGCAGCTTGGCTGGCGAGGGGCGCGGGTACGAGCAGTACTTC
NA	TRBJ2-2	NA	TRBV7-7	CASSPQLGGETGELFF	TGTGCCAGCAGCCCCCAGCTAGGAGGGGAGACCGGGGAGCTGTTTTTT
TRBD1	TRBJ2-3	NA	TRBV30	CAWSSRDRGRGADTQYF	TGTGCCTGGAGTTCCCGGGACAGGGGGCGCGGGGCAGATACGCAGTATTTT
TRBD1	TRBJ1-5	NA	TRBV11-1	CASTGQGDQPQHF	TGTGCCAGCACCGGACAGGGGGATCAGCCCCAGCATTTT
TRBD1	TRBJ1-6	NA	TRBV7-9	CASSSGQGEVTLHF	TGTGCCAGCAGCTCTGGACAGGGAGAAGTCACCCTCCACTTT
NA	TRBJ1-3	NA	TRBV28	CASSGGSSGNTIYF	TGTGCCAGCAGTGGGGGGTCCTCTGGAAACACCATATATTTT
TRBD1	TRBJ2-7	NA	TRBV5-6	CASSPPEDRVDEQYF	TGTGCCAGCAGTCCCCCTGAGGACAGGGTGGACGAGCAGTACTTC
TRBD2	TRBJ2-3	once	TRBV7-2	CASSPSGGAGDTQYF	TGTGCCAGCAGCCCTAGCGGGGGGGCTGGAGATACGCAGTATTTT
TRBD2	TRBJ2-5	NA	TRBV9	CASSKGTTPGETQYF	TGTGCCAGCAGCAAAGGGACTACCCCAGGGGAGACCCAGTACTTC
NA	TRBJ2-5	NA	TRBV5-4	CASSLEGLLQETQYF	TGTGCCAGCAGCTTGGAGGGACTCCTCCAAGAGACCCAGTACTTC
NA	TRBJ2-7	few	TRBV13	CASSLVDSYEQYF	TGTGCCAGCAGCTTAGTAGACAGCTACGAGCAGTACTTC
NA	TRBJ2-4	NA	TRBV5-4	CASSRLFEEDKNIQYF	TGTGCCAGCAGCCGCCTGTTCGAGGAGGACAAAAACATTCAGTACTTC
NA	TRBJ1-5	NA	TRBV6-1	CASTTSGGNQPQHF	TGTGCCAGCACCACCTCTGGGGGCAATCAGCCCCAGCATTTT
NA	TRBJ1-1	once	TRBV5-1	CASSLGRGNTEAFF	TGCGCCAGCAGCTTGGGCAGGGGGAACACTGAAGCTTTCTTT
NA	TRBJ1-1	once	TRBV19	CASSIKQGADEAFF	TGTGCCAGTAGTATTAAACAGGGTGCCGATGAAGCTTTCTTT
NA	TRBJ2-2	NA	TRBV5-4	CASSLAGMGTGELFF	TGTGCCAGCAGCTTGGCAGGGATGGGCACCGGGGAGCTGTTTTTT
TRBD1	TRBJ1-5	NA	TRBV4-1	CASSPGTANDQPQHF	TGCGCCAGCAGCCCCGGGACAGCTAACGACCAGCCCCAGCATTTT
NA	TRBJ2-7	NA	TRBV10-2	CASSEGAEEQYF	TGCGCCAGCAGTGAGGGCGCCGAGGAGCAGTACTTC
NA	TRBJ2-7	few	TRBV10-2	CASSVSYEQYF	TGCGCCAGCAGTGTTAGCTACGAGCAGTACTTC
TRBD2	TRBJ2-7	NA	TRBV30	CAWTLAGSSYEQYF	TGTGCCTGGACCCTAGCGGGGAGCTCCTACGAGCAGTACTTC
NA	TRBJ2-3	NA	TRBV14	CASSQELTDTDTQYF	TGTGCCAGCAGCCAGGAGCTAACCGATACAGATACGCAGTATTTT
NA	TRBJ2-3	NA	TRBV27	CASSLSRPDTQYF	TGTGCCAGCAGTTTATCTAGGCCAGATACGCAGTATTTT
NA	TRBJ2-2	once	TRBV2	CASSEAPLGTSGELFF	TGTGCCAGCAGTGAAGCGCCGCTCGGCACATCCGGGGAGCTGTTTTTT
NA	TRBJ2-5	NA	TRBV27	CASSPNSLRGETQYF	TGTGCCAGCAGTCCGAATTCCTTGAGAGGGGAGACCCAGTACTTC
NA	TRBJ1-2	NA	TRBV5-4	CASSLMGDLNYGYTF	TGTGCCAGCAGCTTGATGGGGGATCTAAACTATGGCTACACCTTC
TRBD1	TRBJ1-1	NA	TRBV5-5	CASSSGTGGFTEAFF	TGTGCCAGCAGCTCCGGGACAGGGGGATTCACTGAAGCTTTCTTT
NA	TRBJ1-5	NA	TRBV2	CASSEWGNQPQHF	TGTGCCAGCAGTGAATGGGGAAATCAGCCCCAGCATTTT
NA	TRBJ2-1	NA	TRBV29-1	CSVESLAFDDEQFF	TGCAGCGTTGAATCCCTAGCTTTCGATGATGAGCAGTTCTTC
TRBD2	TRBJ2-3	NA	TRBV6-5	CASSYSGSGDTDTQYF	TGTGCCAGCAGTTACTCGGGTAGCGGGGACACAGATACGCAGTATTTT
NA	TRBJ2-7	NA	TRBV10-2	CASSEGDSAAYEQYF	TGCGCCAGCAGTGAGGGTGATAGCGCTGCCTACGAGCAGTACTTC
NA	TRBJ1-1	NA	TRBV7-9	CASSAQGLLNTEAFF	TGTGCCAGCAGCGCCCAGGGACTGCTGAACACTGAAGCTTTCTTT
TRBD2	TRBJ2-7	NA	TRBV4-1	CASSHPGGAGREQYF	TGCGCCAGCAGCCATCCCGGGGGGGCAGGGCGGGAGCAGTACTTC
NA	TRBJ1-1	NA	TRBV5-1	CASSLGDTSGTEAFF	TGCGCCAGCAGCCTGGGGGACACCTCGGGGACTGAAGCTTTCTTT
TRBD1	TRBJ1-5	NA	TRBV4-1	CASSQEDRAVQPQHF	TGCGCCAGCAGCCAAGAGGACAGGGCAGTACAGCCCCAGCATTTT
TRBD1	TRBJ2-2	NA	TRBV18	CASSPPAGTVNTGELFF	TGTGCCAGCTCACCTCCGGCTGGGACAGTTAACACCGGGGAGCTGTTTTTT
TRBD2	TRBJ2-3	once	TRBV28	CASSGALAGVRDTQYF	TGTGCCAGCAGTGGCGCATTAGCGGGGGTCAGGGATACGCAGTATTTT
NA	TRBJ1-6	medium-sized	TRBV5-4	CASQIPLLGNSYNSPLHF	TGTGCCAGCCAAATTCCCCTACTTGGGAACTCCTATAATTCACCCCTCCACTTT
NA	TRBJ2-2	NA	TRBV7-8	CASSFVQGPTGELFF	TGTGCCAGCAGCTTCGTCCAGGGCCCCACCGGGGAGCTGTTTTTT
NA	TRBJ2-1	NA	TRBV28	CASSKDGYNEQFF	TGTGCCAGCAGCAAGGACGGGTACAATGAGCAGTTCTTC
TRBD2	TRBJ2-5	NA	TRBV4-2	CASSQHVSGTSGGDKETQYF	TGTGCCAGCAGCCAACACGTCAGCGGGACTAGCGGGGGGGATAAAGAGACCCAGTACTTC
NA	TRBJ2-5	few	TRBV29-1	CSAYRETQYF	TGCAGCGCCTACCGAGAGACCCAGTACTTC
NA	TRBJ1-1	NA	TRBV6-6	CASSYTVMGNTEAFF	TGTGCCAGCAGTTATACGGTAATGGGAAACACTGAAGCTTTCTTT
NA	TRBJ2-1	NA	TRBV27	CASSSQAFSYNEQFF	TGTGCCAGCAGTTCTCAAGCCTTTTCCTACAATGAGCAGTTCTTC
NA	TRBJ2-7	NA	TRBV10-3	CAISEGGTEQYF	TGTGCCATCAGTGAGGGGGGTACCGAGCAGTACTTC
TRBD2	TRBJ2-3	NA	TRBV7-9	CASSLLAGVTDTQYF	TGTGCCAGCAGCTTACTAGCGGGGGTAACAGATACGCAGTATTTT